The clone carrying this T cell receptor beta chain turned up a few times. This entry is derived from a study of T-cell reconstitution after alpha-beta-depleted transplantation in children. In germline, CDR1 is LGHDT, CDR2 YNNKEL (reference sequence). The CDR3 has 13 residues. Trimming pared 1 base from V and 8 bases from J, leaving 11 bases between. The library targeted TCRbeta and was prepared with unique molecular identifiers. A single record per CDR3 protein comes from TCRdb applying MiXCR to the PCR reads. The sample gives 250,000 to 400,000 distinct CDR3 sequences, approximately 23% of which show up once; 9.5% to 13% is in the top ten.

The V gene is TRBV3-1, the J gene TRBJ1-2, with no clear D. The TCR was taken from a male patient aged 5 to 17 who had a stem cell transplant for acute lymphoblastic leukemia, so the T cells may come from the graft donor. The material sequenced was PBMCs, mostly from graft donor cells, taken 180 days after TCRalphabeta/CD19-depleted stem cell transplant. CDR3 sequence reads: CASSQGRSGGYTF. DNA for the CDR3: TGTGCCAGCAGCCAAGGGCGTTCCGGGGGCTACACCTTC.